Shown below are 13 T cell receptor beta chains from a single sample sequenced in a study of T cell changes during pregnancy in multiple sclerosis (dated by TCRdb to the late 2010s). Libraries were prepared through the immunoSEQ multiplex PCR assay. This immuneACCESS table, as held by TCRdb, lists in-frame sequences with V and J called but not all clones. Of the missing ones, under half trace to an unresolved V gene in checked studies; the others have no known cause. Here the sample has tens of thousands of clones; 75% to 95% occur a single time. The ten largest account for around 0.5% of the sample. Sequencing was performed on CD4+ T cells from peripheral blood mononuclear cells, taken in the second trimester of pregnancy. These receptors originate from a female donor in good health, enrolled as a control in a pregnancy study.

The chain recombines TRBV19 with TRBJ1-2, with 7 bases that match TRBD1. The CDR3 covers 15 residues. CDR1 and CDR2 (germline): LNHDA, SQIVND (reference sequence). The J segment lost 4 bases and the V segment lost 0 bases, leaving 5 bases of the junction unmatched. CDR3 protein: CASSIDGTAGYGYTF. The CDR3 DNA is TGTGCCAGTAGTATAGACGGGACAGCGGGCTATGGCTACACCTTC.

Here the CDR3 reads CASSPRDRGSTEAFF. CDR3 in DNA: TGTGCCAGCAGTCCCCGGGACAGGGGGTCCACTGAAGCTTTCTTT. The J gene is TRBJ1-1, the V gene TRBV28; TRBD1 aligns across 11 bases. The V gene end was trimmed by 5 bases and the J gene end by 4 bases; junction bases not matched to a gene: 6. Germline loops: CDR1 MDHEN, CDR2 SYDVKM. This CDR3 has 15 amino acids.

Points on this clone: The sample carries other DNA sequences with the same CDR3. This sequence joins TRBV30 and TRBJ1-5, with a weak D call TRBD1 (5 bases). Germline-derived CDR1 and CDR2 are GTSNPN and SVGIG (reference sequence). The CDR3 length is 15 residues. Trimming left V 0 bases short and J 0 bases short, with 9 bases between. The CDR3 nucleotides are TGTGCCTGGAGTGTCGGGGGGAATAGCAATCAGCCCCAGCATTTT. This codes for CAWSVGGNSNQPQHF.

The chain joins TRBV20-1 to TRBJ2-3; D is uncertain. This CDR3 is 11 amino acids long. The V gene lost 3 bases and the J gene lost 6 bases, with 7 bases spanning the gap. CDR1 is DFQATT and CDR2 is SNEGSKA in the germline V gene (reference sequence). In DNA form, the CDR3 reads TGCAGTGCTAGGCTATTGGATACGCAGTATTTT. Its protein is CSARLLDTQYF.

This chain connects TRBV19 to TRBJ1-3; no definite D call. V was pared by 7 bases and J by 3 bases, with 19 bases between. This CDR3 spans 16 amino acids. The germline V gene encodes CDR1 LNHDA and CDR2 SQIVND (reference sequence). CDR3 coding DNA: TGTGCCAGTAAGGGCGGGAGGGAAGGCGTTGGAAACACCATATATTTT. It encodes CASKGGREGVGNTIYF. The full variable domain, its missing parts supplied by reference TRBV19 and TRBJ1-3, is DGGITQSPKYLFRKEGQNVTLSCEQNLNHDAMYWYRQDPGQGLRLIYYSQIVNDFQKGDIAEGYSVSREKKESFPLTVTSAQKNPTAFYLCASKGGREGVGNTIYFGEGSWLTVV.

The chain links TRBV28 to TRBJ1-3; tentatively, D is TRBD1 (6 bases). The V end lost 6 bases, the J end lost 2 bases, and 11 bases lay between the germline ends. The CDR3 consists of 14 residues. Germline V gives CDR1 MDHEN, CDR2 SYDVKM. CDR3 protein: CASRGAGTGNTIYF. The CDR3 nucleotides read TGTGCCAGCAGGGGGGCAGGGACTGGAAACACCATATATTTT.

This clone has more than one count but fewer than ten. The chain carries TRBV30 and TRBJ2-1; 11 bases are a match to TRBD2. Germline CDR1 and CDR2: GTSNPN and SVGIG (reference sequence). Trimming cost V 2 bases and J 5 bases; bases outside gene matches: 11. CDR3 length equals 17 residues. The DNA of the CDR3 is TGTGCCTGGAGTCTCTCCAGGAGACTAGCGGGAAACAATGAGCAGTTCTTC. As protein: CAWSLSRRLAGNNEQFF.

The V call is TRBV7-9, the J call TRBJ2-1, with TRBD2 matching 7 bases. The germline gives CDR1 SEHNR, CDR2 FQNEAQ (reference sequence). The junction had 9 bases not matched to a gene; V was cut back by 6 bases and J by 4 bases. This CDR3 spans 15 amino acids. The CDR3 region has the DNA TGTGCCAGCAGTTACCTGGGAGGGCTGTACAATGAGCAGTTCTTC. This translates into CASSYLGGLYNEQFF.

The rearrangement uses TRBV5-8 and TRBJ2-7; TRBD1 matches 8 bases. Germline-derived CDR1 and CDR2 are SGHTS and YDEGEE. The length of the CDR3 is 15 residues. Trimming removed 0 bases from V and 2 bases from J; junction bases left unmatched: 4. CDR3 bases: TGTGCCAGCAGCTTGGGTGGACAGGGACCCTACGAGCAGTACTTC. Amino acid sequence: CASSLGGQGPYEQYF.

This clone is medium-sized within its sample. The V call is TRBV2, the J call TRBJ2-7; 8 bases line up with TRBD1. Losses at the gene ends were 5 bases for V and 2 bases for J; bases not matched to a gene: 8. The CDR3 runs 15 residues. Germline assignment: CDR1 SNHLY and CDR2 FYNNEI. The CDR3 protein is CASSQSRQGTYEQYF. CDR3 DNA sequence: TGTGCCAGCAGTCAGTCGAGACAGGGGACCTACGAGCAGTACTTC.

The chain uses TRBV9 and TRBJ2-2; maybe TRBD1 (5 bases). V was cut by 0 bases and J by 2 bases, with 11 bases left in between. The germline V gene encodes CDR1 SGDLS and CDR2 YYNGEE. The CDR3 runs 16 residues. The CDR3 DNA follows: TGTGCCAGCAGCGTAGCAGGGTTTGTTAACACCGGGGAGCTGTTTTTT. Translation gives CASSVAGFVNTGELFF.

This clone was detected once. This chain joins TRBV29-1 and TRBJ2-7; 9 bases fit TRBD1. The CDR3 has 14 amino acids. Trimming removed 7 bases from V and 0 bases from J; junction bases left unmatched: 7. Germline lookup yields CDR1 SQVTM and CDR2 ANQGSEA. The CDR3 loop reads CSAKGQGSSYEQYF. DNA of the CDR3: TGCAGCGCCAAGGGACAGGGAAGCTCCTACGAGCAGTACTTC.

The gene calls are TRBV11-1 and TRBJ2-3; the match to TRBD2 covers 10 bases. The germline gives CDR1 SGHAT, CDR2 FQDESV (reference sequence). The CDR3 length is 15 residues. V lost 3 bases and J lost 2; bases outside the gene matches: 2. The DNA of the CDR3 is TGTGCCAGCAGCTTTAGCGGGGGGCTCACAGATACGCAGTATTTT. This encodes CASSFSGGLTDTQYF.